A selection of T cell receptor beta chains follows, all from one sample in a study of cytomegalovirus exposure and HLA in healthy donors. Generated by immunoSEQ multiplex PCR, the TCRdb table keeps only in-frame clones and is missing some. This table has 170,000 or so clones, around 80% appearing once. The sequencing input was PBMCs. The receptors here all came from a man aged 30-40 years in good health and CMV-seropositive. The CDR3 runs from the conserved cysteine through the conserved F or W. The D gene is left open where the match is weak. Clone size, where shown, is once, few, many, or a class for clones that have expanded.

TRBV18	TRBD1	TRBJ1-1	-	TGTGCCAGCTCACTGCTATCCGGGACAGGGGTCACTGAAGCTTTCTTT	CASSLLSGTGVTEAFF
TRBV11-2	-	TRBJ2-5	-	TGTGCCAGCAGCTTAGATAGGGGGTCAGAGACCCAGTACTTC	CASSLDRGSETQYF
TRBV11-3	-	TRBJ1-2	-	TGTGCCAGCAGCACAGGGTCGAATAACTATGGCTACACCTTC	CASSTGSNNYGYTF
TRBV28	TRBD1	TRBJ2-4	-	TGTGCCAGCATGTCAGTGGACAGGGGGAGGGTAGCCAAAAACATTCAGTACTTC	CASMSVDRGRVAKNIQYF
TRBV4-3	-	TRBJ1-1	-	TGCGCCAGCAGCCAAGGACAGAGGTCCCCTGAAGCTTTCTTT	CASSQGQRSPEAFF
TRBV27	TRBD1	TRBJ1-5	-	TGTGCCAGCAGTTCCGGGACAGGGGGAATTCAGCCCCAGCATTTT	CASSSGTGGIQPQHF
TRBV2	-	TRBJ1-4	-	TGTGCCAGCAGTGAGAGACAGCCGCCAACTAATGAAAAACTGTTTTTT	CASSERQPPTNEKLFF
TRBV7-2	TRBD1	TRBJ1-1	-	TGTGCCAGCAGCTTAACCGGGACAGAGAACACTGAAGCTTTCTTT	CASSLTGTENTEAFF
TRBV10-1	-	TRBJ2-5	few	TGCGCCAGCAGTGGAGGTCACCAAGAGACCCAGTACTTC	CASSGGHQETQYF
TRBV5-4	-	TRBJ1-2	once	TGTGCCAGCAGCTTGGAACAGGAAAACTATGGCTACACCTTC	CASSLEQENYGYTF
TRBV2	TRBD1	TRBJ1-1	-	TGTGCCAGCAGCGCTCCAGGGGGCAGGACTGAAGCTTTCTTT	CASSAPGGRTEAFF
TRBV10-2	TRBD1	TRBJ1-4	-	TGCGCCAGCAGTCGGACAGGGGGAGAAAAACTGTTTTTT	CASSRTGGEKLFF
TRBV19	-	TRBJ1-2	-	TGTGCCAGTAGTATAGTTGGGCAGGGGAGAGGCTACACCTTC	CASSIVGQGRGYTF
TRBV19	-	TRBJ2-3	few	TGTGCCAGTAGTATTGAGGTTCTAGATACGCAGTATTTT	CASSIEVLDTQYF
TRBV2	-	TRBJ1-1	few	TGTGCCAGCACTCCCGGCAGGAATATGCGCACTGAAGCTTTCTTT	CASTPGRNMRTEAFF
TRBV25-1	TRBD2	TRBJ2-3	once	TGTGCCAGCGGATCTAGCGGGAGGGCCACAGATACGCAGTATTTT	CASGSSGRATDTQYF
TRBV5-1	-	TRBJ1-1	-	TGCGCCAGCAGCTTGGGGGGTCGGGGGGGAGTGTACACTGAAGCTTTCTTT	CASSLGGRGGVYTEAFF